Each of the 16 T cell receptor beta chains below was sequenced from the same sample in a study of blood T cells in healthy people across ages. The use of a sample-barcoded 5' primer and a J-beta primer mix characterized a second PCR of 7 to 11 cycles. TCRdb itself ran the 5' RACE reads through MiXCR, one entry per CDR3 protein. The table has 1.5 million to 2 million distinct CDR3 sequences, under 30% seen once; the top ten hold 7.7%. The specimen sequenced was blood. Every receptor here comes from a woman in her thirties in good health.

This clonotype has ten or more counts. The genes are TRBV10-3 and TRBJ2-5; unclear D gene. Germline values: CDR1 ENHRY, CDR2 SYGVKD. V was clipped by 4 bases and J by 1 base, with 4 bases between them. CDR3 length: 12 amino acids. The CDR3 region is CAISATQETQYF. The CDR3 region has the DNA TGTGCCATCAGTGCCACCCAAGAGACCCAGTACTTC.

The chain joins TRBV29-1 to TRBJ1-5; D is unresolved. The germline V gene has CDR1 SQVTM and CDR2 ANQGSEA. This CDR3 is 12 amino acids long. V was trimmed by 5 bases and J by 3 bases, leaving 8 bases between them. DNA for the CDR3: TGCAGCGTTCCGGGCCACAATCAGCCCCAGCATTTT. Translating gives CSVPGHNQPQHF.

The chain combines TRBV19 with TRBJ1-2, with D possibly matching TRBD1 (6 bases). Germline V gene sequence: CDR1 LNHDA, CDR2 SQIVND (reference sequence). This CDR3 region has 15 residues. Trimming cost V 6 bases and J 5 bases, with 19 bases left between them. The CDR3 coding sequence is TGTGCCAGTAGGTGGTCGACAGGTGACCGTTATGGCTACACCTTC. It specifies CASRWSTGDRYGYTF.

This rearrangement joins TRBV11-2 to TRBJ1-6; 9 positions agree with TRBD1. The CDR3 loop spans 15 amino acids. The germline V gene has CDR1 SGHAT and CDR2 FQNNGV. The V gene end was trimmed by 6 bases and the J gene end by 7 bases; junction bases not matched to a gene: 7. CDR3 sequence reads: CASSSTGTGNSPLHF. As DNA, the CDR3 is TGTGCCAGCAGTTCTACCGGGACAGGGAATTCACCCCTCCACTTT.

The chain combines TRBV7-3 with TRBJ1-1, with a possible D match to TRBD1 (6 bases). The length of the CDR3 is 17 residues. V was pared by 5 bases and J by 2 bases, with 21 bases between. Germline V gives CDR1 SGHTA, CDR2 FQGTGA. This chain's CDR3 is CASSLARGGTPNTEAFF. CDR3 in DNA: TGTGCCAGCAGCCTCGCTCGAGGGGGGACACCAAACACTGAAGCTTTCTTT.

This clonotype came up many times. Its ends do not fully match the called genes, so a read error is possible. V and J are TRBV27 and TRBJ2-7, with unresolved D. The CDR3 is 13 residues long. The germline CDR1 and CDR2 sequences are MNHEY and SMNVEV (reference sequence). The CDR3 region has the DNA TGCGCCAGCAGCTTGGGGTCAGTCTACGAGCAGTACTTC. This translates into CASSLGSVYEQYF.

The chain combines TRBV20-1 with TRBJ2-4; D is ambiguous. The assigned J gene may be wrong: the sequence end matches TRBJ2-7 better. The germline V gene encodes CDR1 DFQATT and CDR2 SNEGSKA (reference sequence). This CDR3 spans 14 amino acids. CDR3 sequence (DNA): TGCAGCGCTGGCGATGCGACGGGCCTCTACGAGCAGTACTTC. Translating gives CSAGDATGLYEQYF.

A few counts support this clonotype. V is TRBV6-2 or TRBV6-3 and J is TRBJ2-6; D remains ambiguous. V was trimmed by 0 bases and J by 15 bases, leaving 9 bases between them. The CDR3 has 12 residues. CDR1 and CDR2 (germline): MNHEY, SVGEGT. The DNA of the CDR3 is TGTGCCAGCAGTTACTCCCTTCCTACCCTGACTTTC. Its protein product is CASSYSLPTLTF.

This clonotype was counted ten times or more. The chain employs TRBV10-3 and TRBJ2-7; D is ambiguous. Germline CDR1 and CDR2: ENHRY and SYGVKD. V lost 0 bases to trimming and J lost 1 base, with 10 bases between them. The CDR3 totals 15 residues. CDR3: CAISESKARSYEQYF. The CDR3 DNA follows: TGTGCCATCAGTGAGTCGAAAGCTAGATCCTACGAGCAGTACTTC.

This rearrangement joins TRBV20-1 to TRBJ2-1; D is perhaps TRBD2 (6 bases). V was pared by 5 bases and J by 4 bases, with 15 bases between. Germline CDR1 DFQATT, CDR2 SNEGSKA (reference sequence). This CDR3 spans 14 amino acids. CDR3 loop: CSAPTGVRYNEQFF. The DNA for the CDR3 is TGCAGTGCTCCAACGGGGGTAAGGTACAATGAGCAGTTCTTC.

The chain recombines TRBV20-1 with TRBJ2-1; possibly TRBD2 for D (5 bases). In germline, CDR1 is DFQATT, CDR2 SNEGSKA (reference sequence). V was cut by 5 bases and J by 5 bases, with 10 bases left in between. This CDR3 comprises 12 residues. The CDR3 sequence is CSALPGNNEQFF. In nucleotides, the CDR3 is TGCAGTGCTCTGCCGGGGAACAATGAGCAGTTCTTC.

Comments on this clonotype: This may stem from a read error, because a much larger clone lies one nucleotide away. The chain has TRBV27 and TRBJ2-6; possibly TRBD1 for D (5 bases). This CDR3 comprises 14 residues. Germline V CDR1 and CDR2: MNHEY, SMNVEV (reference sequence). CDR3 in amino acids: CASSRISGANVRTF. CDR3 coding DNA: TGTGCCAGCAGCCGAATCTCTGGGGCCAACGTCCGGACTTTC.

This clonotype was seen only a few times. The chain couples TRBV24-1 to TRBJ1-5; D perhaps matches TRBD1 (6 bases). This CDR3 has 13 amino acids. The germline V gene has CDR1 KGHDR and CDR2 SFDVKD. Trimming removed 4 bases from V and 5 bases from J, with 8 bases in between. CDR3 in amino acids: CATSDRGDQPQHF. The CDR3 DNA reads as TGTGCCACCAGTGACAGGGGAGATCAGCCCCAGCATTTT.

The rearrangement uses TRBV29-1 and TRBJ2-7; 9 bases match TRBD1. CDR3 size: 13 residues. CDR1 and CDR2 from the germline V gene are SQVTM and ANQGSEA. The junction had 7 bases not matched to a gene; V was cut back by 7 bases and J by 3 bases. The CDR3 region is CSADPTGGYEQYF. For the CDR3, the DNA is TGCAGCGCCGACCCGACAGGGGGCTACGAGCAGTACTTC.

In its sample, this clonotype was seen many times. This chain connects TRBV12-3 or TRBV12-4 to TRBJ1-5, with no clear D. The V end was cut by 6 bases, the J end by 5 bases, with 11 bases between. The CDR3 covers 13 residues. CDR3 coding DNA: TGTGCCAGCAGCTTTTCGGGAGATCAGCCCCAGCATTTT. This translates into CASSFSGDQPQHF.

The sample holds many counts of this clonotype. The CDR3 sequence: CASSHGDRRPYEQYF. For the CDR3, the DNA is TGTGCCAGCAGCCACGGCGACAGGCGTCCCTACGAGCAGTACTTC. This chain uses TRBV3-1 with TRBJ2-7; maybe TRBD1 (6 bases). The CDR3 sequence is 15 residues long. V lost 3 bases to trimming and J lost 2 bases, with 14 bases between them. Germline-derived CDR1 and CDR2 are LGHDT and YNNKEL (reference sequence).